Presented here are 24 T cell receptor beta chains from one specimen sequenced in a study of low-dose radiotherapy and immunotherapy resistance in tumors. Primers used for first-strand cDNA, a TRAV- and TRBV-specific set, covered both alpha and beta chains. A roughly 21-cycle PCR with a constant-region primer and V-primer adapter amplified TCRs. Each CDR3 protein is one row after TCRdb ran MiXCR on the reads. The data show under 95,000 distinct CDR3 sequences, about 17% seen once. Time point defined: after trial treatment. Treatment of the sample: LDRT plus nivolumab, ipilimumab, low-dose cyclophosphamide and aspirin (RACIN trial). The specimen was PBMCs, collected after low-dose radiotherapy plus immunotherapy. Every receptor here comes from a male donor with prostate cancer.

In the case of this clonotype: A single base is all that separates this from a far larger clone, so a read error is likely. This chain joins TRBV5-3 and TRBJ2-2; a possible D gene is TRBD2 (5 bases). TRBV5-3 counts as an open reading frame of uncertain function. The CDR3 totals 16 residues. Deletions cut 10 bases from V and 5 bases from J, with 24 bases between. The CDR3 spells CAVGALVGVRTGELFF. In DNA, the CDR3 is TGTGCCGTTGGTGCCCTAGTGGGAGTTCGTACCGGGGAGCTGTTTTTT.

This clonotype was picked up many times. The CDR3 nucleotides are TGTGCCAGCAGCCAAGATCCAGCGGGGGCCCCGTTCTTC. Protein sequence: CASSQDPAGAPFF. This rearrangement joins TRBV14 to TRBJ2-1, with 8 bases aligning to TRBD2. The CDR3 totals 13 residues. V shed 0 bases and J 15 bases; nucleotides not matched to a gene: 7. Germline values: CDR1 SGHDN, CDR2 FVKESK.

This clonotype occurred many times. The chain uses TRBV15 and TRBJ2-5, with D possibly matching TRBD1 (6 bases). Per the germline V gene, CDR1 is LNHNV and CDR2 is YYDKDF (reference sequence). The CDR3 consists of 16 residues. V gave up 1 base and J gave up 2 bases, with 14 bases separating them. Written as DNA, the CDR3 is TGTGCCACCAGCAGAGCCCCCGGGACAAGACAAGAGACCCAGTACTTC. Its translation: CATSRAPGTRQETQYF.

Turning to this clonotype: This could be a read error, since a much larger clone is one nucleotide away. The chain employs TRBV7-6 and TRBJ1-2, with D possibly TRBD1 on 6 matching bases. Trimming left V 5 bases short and J 4 bases short, with 29 bases between. The CDR3 is 19 amino acids. Germline values: CDR1 SGHVS, CDR2 FNYEAQ. CDR3 amino acids: CASSPDGFRDTYGSYGYTF. CDR3 nucleotide sequence: TGTGCCAGCAGCCCCGACGGTTTCCGGGACACCTATGGGAGCTATGGCTACACCTTC.

This clonotype was counted at least ten times. For the CDR3, the DNA is TGTGCCATTCGCCAGGGAATAGGTAGCGGCTACACCTTC. Translated, it gives CAIRQGIGSGYTF. The genes are TRBV28 and TRBJ1-2, with D possibly TRBD1 on 5 matching bases. The CDR3 extends over 13 amino acids. The V end lost 10 bases, the J end lost 8 bases, and 20 bases lay between the germline ends. Germline V gene lookup returns CDR1 MDHEN and CDR2 SYDVKM.

This clonotype appeared many times. This chain joins TRBV2 and TRBJ2-5; 12 positions agree with TRBD2. The trim removed 4 bases at V and 1 base at J, leaving 4 bases unmatched. The CDR3 has 16 amino acids. The germline V gene encodes CDR1 SNHLY and CDR2 FYNNEI. This CDR3 is CASSARTSGTQETQYF. CDR3 sequence (DNA): TGTGCCAGCAGTGCAAGGACTAGCGGGACCCAAGAGACCCAGTACTTC.

This clonotype was counted only a few times. The J gene is TRBJ2-3, the V gene TRBV25-1, with D uncertain. Germline CDR1 MGHDK, CDR2 SYGVNS. Trimming shortened V by 8 bases and J by 6 bases, and 9 bases separated the two germline ends. This CDR3 region has 11 residues. DNA of the CDR3: TGTGCCAGCCTTAGAGCGGATACGCAGTATTTT. It yields the protein CASLRADTQYF.

The genes are TRBV10-3 and TRBJ2-1; D ambiguous. This CDR3 has 16 amino acids. Trimming shortened V by 0 bases and J by 0 bases, and 9 bases separated the two germline ends. Germline V gene data show CDR1 as ENHRY and CDR2 as SYGVKD. Here the CDR3 reads CAISESTSVSYNEQFF. In DNA form, the CDR3 reads TGTGCCATCAGTGAGTCGACGAGCGTCTCCTACAATGAGCAGTTCTTC.

This clonotype was counted many times. This chain joins TRBV5-6 and TRBJ2-1; 8 nucleotides line up with TRBD2. Unmatched junction bases numbered 8, after V lost 7 bases and J lost 5 bases. Germline loops: CDR1 SGHDT, CDR2 YYEEEE. The length of the CDR3 is 14 residues. The CDR3 bases are TGTGCCAGCGGGAAAACTAGCGGCAACAATGAGCAGTTCTTC. Amino acid sequence: CASGKTSGNNEQFF.

V is TRBV6-5 and J is TRBJ2-2; 15 positions match TRBD2. The germline CDR1 and CDR2 sequences are MNHEY and SVGAGI. The V and J ends lost 0 bases and 5 bases, in that order; junction bases with no gene match: 4. This CDR3 has 18 residues. CDR3 in amino acids: CASSYSPGLAGGTGELFF. CDR3 sequence (DNA): TGTGCCAGCAGTTACTCTCCTGGACTAGCGGGAGGGACCGGGGAGCTGTTTTTT.

This clonotype was seen at least ten times. The J gene is TRBJ2-5, the V gene TRBV27, with D tentatively TRBD1 (8 bases). This CDR3 region has 13 residues. CDR1 is MNHEY, CDR2 SMNVEV, per germline (reference sequence). Trimming stripped 5 bases from V and 5 bases from J, with 12 bases between. The CDR3 bases are TGTGCCAGCAGTATACAGGGGGGGGAGACCCAGTACTTC. Amino acid sequence: CASSIQGGETQYF.

The table lists this clonotype with many counts. The V call is TRBV7-2, the J call TRBJ2-7; 9 nucleotides match TRBD2. Germline values: CDR1 SGHTA, CDR2 FQGNSA. V lost 4 bases to trimming and J lost 2 bases; unmatched junction nucleotides: 3. The CDR3 contains 14 residues. CDR3 sequence reads: CASSSLAGPYEQYF. The CDR3 region has the DNA TGTGCCAGCAGCTCTCTAGCGGGACCCTACGAGCAGTACTTC.

Many counts were recorded for this clonotype. The chain couples TRBV7-9 to TRBJ2-7; TRBD1 matches at 9 bases. This CDR3 contains 16 residues. Germline V CDR1 and CDR2: SEHNR, FQNEAQ (reference sequence). Unmatched junction bases numbered 5, after V lost 0 bases and J lost 2 bases. The CDR3 is CASSLAGNRGPYEQYF. The CDR3 DNA reads as TGTGCCAGCAGCTTAGCTGGGAACAGGGGGCCCTACGAGCAGTACTTC.

As concerns this clonotype: This likely reflects a read error, since a far larger clone is one base away. The gene calls are TRBV4-3 and TRBJ2-7; 7 nucleotides match TRBD2. The CDR3 runs to 14 residues. The trim removed 1 base at V and 7 bases at J, leaving 7 bases unmatched. Germline CDR1 LGHNA, CDR2 YSLEER. The CDR3 sequence is CASSQGLAFDEQYF. The CDR3 coding sequence is TGCGCCAGCAGCCAAGGACTAGCATTCGATGAGCAGTACTTC.

This rearrangement joins TRBV5-1 to TRBJ2-1; 7 nucleotides match TRBD2. The CDR3 runs 14 residues. Unmatched junction bases numbered 13, after V lost 1 base and J lost 15 bases. The germline V gene has CDR1 SGHRS and CDR2 YFSETQ. DNA of the CDR3: TGCGCCAGCAGCTTGAATACTAGCGCGAACGGGCGGTTCTTC. This codes for CASSLNTSANGRFF.

This clonotype was observed many times. CDR3 amino acids: CASSASVGQETQYF. In DNA, the CDR3 is TGTGCCAGCAGTGCCAGCGTCGGCCAAGAGACCCAGTACTTC. The rearrangement uses TRBV6-1 and TRBJ2-5; D uncertain. The CDR3 totals 14 residues. Germline values: CDR1 MNHNS, CDR2 SASEGT. V shed 4 bases and J shed 1 base, with 10 bases lying between them.

In the case of this clonotype: With only one base between it and a far larger clone, this is likely a read error. This chain links TRBV5-3 with TRBJ2-3; 7 positions match TRBD1. TRBV5-3 is an ORF, and what it does is uncertain. CDR3 length equals 15 residues. V dropped 9 bases and J dropped 3; count of bases not matched to a gene: 13. The CDR3 sequence is CANSYTGTETDTQYF. The CDR3 bases are TGTGCCAACAGCTATACCGGGACAGAGACAGATACGCAGTATTTT.

This clonotype appeared many times. The chain joins TRBV7-2 to TRBJ2-1, with D possibly called TRBD1 or TRBD2 (5 bases each). The CDR3 length is 11 residues. Looked up from germline, CDR1 is SGHTA and CDR2 is FQGNSA. Trimming took off 5 bases at V and 16 bases at J, with 15 bases between the two ends. The DNA of the CDR3 is TGTGCCAGCAGCGCCGGGACCGGTTCTTTCTTC. Translated, it gives CASSAGTGSFF.

This clonotype was counted ten times or more. Written as DNA, the CDR3 is TGTGCCAGCAGCCCGGGTCCGGACCTAGCCAAAAACATTCAGTACTTC. Translating it yields CASSPGPDLAKNIQYF. The J gene is TRBJ2-4, the V gene TRBV5-4, with D unclear. V lost 4 bases and J lost 0, with 14 bases in between. There are 16 residues in the CDR3. CDR1 SGHNT and CDR2 YYREEE come from the germline V gene (reference sequence).

V is TRBV29-1 and J is TRBJ1-1; 7 positions match TRBD1. Germline V gives CDR1 SQVTM, CDR2 ANQGSEA. This CDR3 contains 14 residues. J gave up 5 bases and V 3 bases, and 9 bases lay outside the gene matches. CDR3 DNA sequence: TGCAGCGTTGATGAGGGGGCCGGTTCGACTGAAGCTTTCTTT. Protein sequence: CSVDEGAGSTEAFF. The entire variable domain, with the rest obtained from reference TRBV29-1 and TRBJ1-1, is as follows: SAVISQKPSRDICQRGTSLTIQCQVDSQVTMMFWYRQQPGQSLTLIATANQGSEATYESGFVIDKFPISRPNLTFSTLTVSNMSPEDSSIYLCSVDEGAGSTEAFFGQGTRLTVV.

Ten or more counts support this clonotype. V gene TRBV13 combines with J gene TRBJ2-1; 12 nucleotides match TRBD2. CDR1 is PRHDT and CDR2 is FYEKMQ in the germline V gene (reference sequence). After removal of 4 bases from V and 9 bases from J, the junction contained 7 bases not matched to a gene. The CDR3 length is 15 residues. CDR3 region: CASSYRLAGVPEQFF. The CDR3 DNA is TGTGCCAGCAGCTATCGACTAGCGGGAGTGCCTGAGCAGTTCTTC.

The chain uses TRBV5-1 and TRBJ1-5, with D perhaps matching TRBD1 (5 bases). Germline loops: CDR1 SGHRS, CDR2 YFSETQ. The CDR3 consists of 13 residues. V dropped 2 bases and J dropped 9 bases, with 12 bases sitting between them. This CDR3 is CASSFEGGGPQHF. CDR3 bases: TGCGCCAGCAGCTTCGAAGGCGGGGGGCCCCAGCATTTT.

In its sample, this clonotype was seen many times. This rearrangement joins TRBV7-3 to TRBJ2-1; D ambiguous. The germline CDR1 and CDR2 sequences are SGHTA and FQGTGA. Trimming removed 2 bases at V and 5 bases at J, with 7 bases between. The CDR3 runs 13 residues. The CDR3 DNA reads TGTGCCAGCAGCTTACAGGTCCACAATGAGCAGTTCTTC. Amino acid sequence: CASSLQVHNEQFF.

This clonotype was counted many times. The gene calls are TRBV12-3 or TRBV12-4 and TRBJ2-2; maybe TRBD2 (5 bases). This CDR3 is 14 amino acids long. V was trimmed by 3 bases and J by 5 bases, leaving 10 bases between them. CDR3 DNA sequence: TGTGCCAGCAGTTTTGGACTTGGAACCGGGGAGCTGTTTTTT. Protein sequence: CASSFGLGTGELFF.